These 14 T cell receptor beta chains were sequenced from one sample in a study of vaccination and CD4 T cells after COVID-19. Cultured CD4+ T cell DNA underwent sequencing with the Oncomine TCR Beta short-read assay. TCRdb re-called the PCR reads with MiXCR, one entry per CDR3 protein. This table holds around 17,000 distinct CDR3 sequences, roughly half found once. No antigen has been assigned to these receptors. Treatment reported: approximately nine-day PBMC culture with coronavirus spike peptide pools or control peptides (ViraFEST assay). The sequencing used CD4+ T cells from blood, cultured in vitro, collected before SARS-CoV-2 vaccination. The receptors come from a human donor who had recovered from COVID-19.

This chain links TRBV20-1 with TRBJ2-2; weak D call: TRBD2 (5 bases). Germline V lookup: CDR1 DFQATT, CDR2 SNEGSKA (reference sequence). V lost 1 base to trimming and J lost 5 bases, with 11 bases between them. The CDR3 extends over 14 amino acids. Written as DNA, the CDR3 is TGCAGTGCTAGAGGAACCGAGCGGACCGGGGAGCTGTTTTTT. This gives the protein CSARGTERTGELFF.

Regarding this clonotype: The CDR3 ends on some other residue instead of the conserved phenylalanine or tryptophan, so this is likely a read error. The V call is TRBV29-1, the J call TRBJ2-5; TRBD2 matches at 11 bases. The CDR3 totals 14 residues. Germline values: CDR1 SQVTM, CDR2 ANQGSEA. V dropped 5 bases and J dropped 0; count of bases not matched to a gene: 2. The CDR3 DNA reads as TGCAGCGTTCGACTAGCGGGGTACCAAGAGACCCAGTACTCC. It is translated as CSVRLAGYQETQYS.

The gene calls are TRBV5-1 and TRBJ2-5; no clear D gene. This CDR3 comprises 14 residues. V lost 5 bases to trimming and J lost 1 base, with 12 bases between them. Per the germline V gene, CDR1 is SGHRS and CDR2 is YFSETQ. The CDR3 loop reads CASRHRPTQETQYF. CDR3 DNA: TGCGCCAGCAGACACCGACCGACCCAAGAGACCCAGTACTTC.

The chain uses TRBV7-3 and TRBJ1-5; unclear D gene. Trimming took off 2 bases at V and 2 bases at J, with 4 bases between the two ends. The CDR3 loop spans 13 amino acids. From germline, CDR1 is SGHTA and CDR2 FQGTGA. CDR3 coding DNA: TGTGCCAGCAGCTTAGACGGCAATCAGCCCCAGCATTTT. This translates into CASSLDGNQPQHF.

This chain joins TRBV20-1 and TRBJ2-3; 10 bases are shared with TRBD2. The CDR3 sequence is 15 residues long. Germline V gene sequence: CDR1 DFQATT, CDR2 SNEGSKA (reference sequence). With 1 base clipped from V and 4 bases from J, the junction kept 5 bases outside the gene matches. The CDR3 DNA sequence: TGCAGTGCTAGAGTGAGCGGGAGGGCCGCAGATACGCAGTATTTT. Protein: CSARVSGRAADTQYF.

The chain has TRBV6-1 and TRBJ1-1, with a possible D match to TRBD1 (5 bases). Trimming removed 7 bases from V and 1 base from J, with 16 bases in between. The length of the CDR3 is 15 residues. Germline CDR1 is MNHNS and CDR2 is SASEGT. CDR3 protein: CASILSTEGNTEAFF. The CDR3 nucleotides read TGTGCCAGCATTCTTTCGACAGAGGGGAACACTGAAGCTTTCTTT.

The J gene is TRBJ1-1, the V gene TRBV5-4, with a possible D match to TRBD1 (6 bases). Germline CDR1 is SGHNT and CDR2 is YYREEE (reference sequence). The CDR3 is made up of 18 amino acids. The V end was cut by 4 bases, the J end by 1 base, with 23 bases between. CDR3 DNA: TGTGCCAGCAGCCTGGGACACCTAAGACATAGACCGAACACTGAAGCTTTCTTT. Amino acid sequence: CASSLGHLRHRPNTEAFF. Filled out from reference TRBV5-4 and TRBJ1-1, the complete variable domain reads ETGVTQSPTHLIKTRGQQVTLRCSSQSGHNTVSWYQQALGQGPQFIFQYYREEENGRGNFPPRFSGLQFPNYSSELNVNALELDDSALYLCASSLGHLRHRPNTEAFFGQGTRLTVV.

The rearrangement links TRBV5-5 to TRBJ2-2; D is perhaps TRBD1 or TRBD2 (5 bases each). Per germline, CDR1 SGHKS and CDR2 YYEKEE (reference sequence). The CDR3 runs to 14 residues. Trimming left V 2 bases short and J 3 bases short, with 8 bases between. CDR3 sequence: CASSFRGDTGELFF. For the CDR3, the DNA is TGTGCCAGCAGCTTCCGGGGCGACACCGGGGAGCTGTTTTTT.

In this sample, this clonotype turned up a few times. This chain connects TRBV12-3 or TRBV12-4 to TRBJ1-2, with 7 bases that match TRBD1. Trimming cost V 4 bases and J 4 bases; bases outside gene matches: 6. The CDR3 contains 14 residues. CDR3 DNA sequence: TGTGCCAGCAGTTATCAGGGGGGCCCCTATGGCTACACCTTC. Its translation: CASSYQGGPYGYTF.

The sample holds a few counts of this clonotype. The V and J genes are TRBV7-2 and TRBJ1-6; D unresolved. Germline CDR1 is SGHTA and CDR2 is FQGNSA. This CDR3 contains 12 residues. V lost 4 bases to trimming and J lost 7 bases, with 5 bases between them. The CDR3 DNA reads as TGTGCCAGCAGCTATAGGAATTCACCCCTCCACTTT. As protein: CASSYRNSPLHF.

The chain recombines TRBV5-8 with TRBJ1-4, with D possibly TRBD1 on 6 matching bases. Germline CDR1 and CDR2: SGHTS and YDEGEE. There are 14 residues in the CDR3. Between the trimmed V and J ends, which lost 4 bases and 6 bases, there was a span of 13 bases. In DNA form, the CDR3 reads TGTGCCAGCAGCCCCAGGACAGCCTATGAAAAACTGTTTTTT. The encoded protein is CASSPRTAYEKLFF.

The chain recombines TRBV19 with TRBJ2-6; D may match TRBD1 or TRBD2 (7 bases each). The CDR3 extends over 16 amino acids. The V end lost 6 bases, the J end lost 0 bases, and 12 bases lay between the germline ends. Germline V gene lookup returns CDR1 LNHDA and CDR2 SQIVND (reference sequence). The CDR3 spells CASSPRGGSGANVLTF. CDR3 sequence (DNA): TGTGCCAGTAGCCCCAGGGGGGGCTCTGGGGCCAACGTCCTGACTTTC.

The J gene is TRBJ1-5, the V gene TRBV6-1, with D perhaps TRBD1 (6 bases). V was trimmed by 6 bases and J by 5 bases, leaving 11 bases between them. Germline V gene sequence: CDR1 MNHNS, CDR2 SASEGT. The CDR3 sequence is 13 residues long. CDR3: CASSQDRDQPQHF. CDR3 coding DNA: TGTGCCAGCAGCCAGGACAGAGATCAGCCCCAGCATTTT.

This clonotype occurred a few times. The V gene is TRBV20-1, the J gene TRBJ2-7, with D tentatively TRBD2 (5 bases). V lost 1 base and J 3 bases, leaving 13 bases between the germline ends. The CDR3 totals 14 residues. Germline CDR1 DFQATT, CDR2 SNEGSKA (reference sequence). In nucleotides, the CDR3 is TGCAGTGCTAGAGGAATTTCTAGCTTCTACGAGCAGTACTTC. Encoded protein: CSARGISSFYEQYF.